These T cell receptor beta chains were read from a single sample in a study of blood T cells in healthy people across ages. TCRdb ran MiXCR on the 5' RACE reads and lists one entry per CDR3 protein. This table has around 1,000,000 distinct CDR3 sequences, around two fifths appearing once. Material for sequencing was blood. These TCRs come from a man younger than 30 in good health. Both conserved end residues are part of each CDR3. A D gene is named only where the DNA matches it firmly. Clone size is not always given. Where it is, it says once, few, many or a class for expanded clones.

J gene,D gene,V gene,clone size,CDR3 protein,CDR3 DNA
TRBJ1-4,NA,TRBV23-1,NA,CASSPLASGGEKLFF,TGCGCCAGCAGCCCCTTGGCCTCCGGTGGGGAAAAACTGTTTTTT
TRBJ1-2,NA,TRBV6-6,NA,CASSYAAGDYGYTF,TGTGCCAGCAGTTACGCGGCAGGGGACTATGGCTACACCTTC
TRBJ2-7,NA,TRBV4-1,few,CASSQAVAGRYEQYF,TGCGCCAGCAGCCAAGCGGTGGCGGGCCGTTACGAGCAGTACTTC
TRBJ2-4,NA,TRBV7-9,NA,CASTIFGASVSYGQYF,TGTGCCAGCACCATTTTCGGGGCTAGCGTGTCCTACGGGCAGTACTTC
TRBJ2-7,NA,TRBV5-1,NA,CASSGDTIYEQYF,TGCGCCAGCAGCGGGGACACAATCTACGAGCAGTACTTC
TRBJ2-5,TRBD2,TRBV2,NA,CASSRTSGIQGTQYF,TGTGCCAGCAGTCGGACTAGCGGCATACAGGGGACCCAGTACTTC
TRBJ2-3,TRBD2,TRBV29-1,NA,CSVEERGGFTDTQYF,TGCAGCGTTGAAGAGCGGGGGGGCTTCACAGATACGCAGTATTTT
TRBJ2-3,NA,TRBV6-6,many,CASSGHTDTQYF,TGTGCCAGCAGTGGACACACAGATACGCAGTATTTT
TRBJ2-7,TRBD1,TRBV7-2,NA,CASSKGGGQGAYEQYF,TGTGCCAGCAGCAAAGGAGGTGGACAGGGGGCCTACGAGCAGTACTTC
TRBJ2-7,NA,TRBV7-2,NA,CASSSRLTGTPHNEQYF,TGTGCCAGCAGCTCCCGACTAACAGGGACCCCCCACAATGAGCAGTACTTC
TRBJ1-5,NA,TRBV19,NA,CASTEVGQLGQPQHF,TGTGCCAGTACTGAAGTTGGACAGTTAGGTCAGCCCCAGCATTTT
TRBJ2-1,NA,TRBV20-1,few,CSAEGRRFYNEQFF,TGCAGTGCTGAGGGACGGAGATTCTACAATGAGCAGTTCTTC
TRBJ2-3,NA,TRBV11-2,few,CASSFLPKGPITDTQYF,TGTGCCAGCAGCTTCCTACCGAAGGGACCTATCACAGATACGCAGTATTTT
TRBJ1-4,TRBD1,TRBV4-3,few,CASSQDPRDSYATNEKLFF,TGCGCCAGCAGCCAAGATCCGAGGGACAGTTACGCAACTAATGAAAAACTGTTTTTT
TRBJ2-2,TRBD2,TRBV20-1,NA,CSARRLAGGRTGELFF,TGCAGTGCTAGAAGACTAGCGGGGGGGCGCACCGGGGAGCTGTTTTTT
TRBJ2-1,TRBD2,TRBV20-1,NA,CSAFSLAGGNYNEQFF,TGCAGTGCTTTTAGTCTAGCGGGGGGAAACTACAATGAGCAGTTCTTC
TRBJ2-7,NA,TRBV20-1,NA,CSARFAEDITYEQYF,TGCAGTGCTAGGTTTGCTGAGGATATAACCTACGAGCAGTACTTC
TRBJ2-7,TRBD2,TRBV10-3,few,CASQGGPRNEQYF,TGTGCCTCCCAGGGAGGGCCCAGGAACGAGCAGTACTTC
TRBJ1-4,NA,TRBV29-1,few,CSVEEGTSGEKLFF,TGCAGCGTTGAGGAAGGGACCTCGGGCGAAAAACTGTTTTTT
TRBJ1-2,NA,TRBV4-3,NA,CASNQGLGVMGYGYTF,TGCGCCAGCAACCAAGGGCTTGGGGTTATGGGCTATGGCTACACCTTC
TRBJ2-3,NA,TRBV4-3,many,CASSQGFADTQYF,TGCGCCAGCAGCCAGGGTTTCGCAGATACGCAGTATTTT
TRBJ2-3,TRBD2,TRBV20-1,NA,CSAALSSGGDTQYF,TGCAGTGCTGCCCTATCTAGCGGGGGAGATACGCAGTATTTT
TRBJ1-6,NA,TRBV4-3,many,CASSQDRHNSPLHF,TGCGCCAGCAGCCAAGATCGTCATAATTCACCCCTCCACTTT
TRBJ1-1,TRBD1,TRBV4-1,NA,CASSQGGGREYTEAFF,TGCGCCAGCAGCCAAGGAGGGGGCAGGGAATATACTGAAGCTTTCTTT
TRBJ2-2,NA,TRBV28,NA,CASSQTSQKTGELFF,TGTGCCAGCAGCCAAACCTCACAGAAAACCGGGGAGCTGTTTTTT
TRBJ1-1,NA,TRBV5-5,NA,CASSLSSGSGTEAFF,TGTGCCAGCAGCTTGAGCTCTGGGTCGGGCACTGAAGCTTTCTTT
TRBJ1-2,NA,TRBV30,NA,CAWSPHGGGRGYTF,TGTGCCTGGAGTCCCCACGGGGGGGGTCGGGGCTACACCTTC
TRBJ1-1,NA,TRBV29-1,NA,CSVVGGPATEAFF,TGCAGCGTTGTGGGGGGCCCCGCCACTGAAGCTTTCTTT
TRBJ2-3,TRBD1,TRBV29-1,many,CSVTPTGGVDTQYF,TGCAGCGTTACACCGACAGGGGGGGTTGATACGCAGTATTTT
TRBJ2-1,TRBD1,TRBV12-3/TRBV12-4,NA,CASSWDRDSYNEQFF,TGTGCCAGCAGTTGGGACAGGGACTCCTACAATGAGCAGTTCTTC
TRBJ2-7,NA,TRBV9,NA,CASSVAPDYEQYF,TGTGCCAGCAGCGTAGCCCCGGACTACGAGCAGTACTTC
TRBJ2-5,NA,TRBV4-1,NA,CASSQVVGGQETQYF,TGCGCCAGCAGCCAAGTGGTCGGGGGACAAGAGACCCAGTACTTC
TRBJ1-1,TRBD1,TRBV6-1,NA,CAIGEQGTEAFF,TGTGCCATCGGGGAACAGGGGACTGAAGCTTTCTTT
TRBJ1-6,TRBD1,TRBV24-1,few,CATTKEMGQGTSPLHF,TGTGCCACCACCAAGGAAATGGGACAGGGGACTTCACCCCTCCACTTT
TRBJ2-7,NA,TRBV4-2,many,CASSQDLTGSYEQYF,TGTGCCAGCAGCCAGGACCTTACGGGTTCCTACGAGCAGTACTTC
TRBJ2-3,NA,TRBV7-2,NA,CASSLPPERPQYF,TGTGCCAGCAGCTTACCCCCAGAACGACCGCAGTATTTT
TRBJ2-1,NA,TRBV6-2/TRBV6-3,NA,CASSYSGYEQFF,TGTGCCAGCAGTTACTCGGGGTATGAGCAGTTCTTC
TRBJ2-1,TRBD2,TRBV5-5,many,CASSLDTSGGGYEQFF,TGTGCCAGCAGCTTGGACACTAGCGGGGGAGGATATGAGCAGTTCTTC
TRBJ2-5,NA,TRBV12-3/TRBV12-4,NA,CASSFDSHQETQYF,TGTGCCAGCAGTTTCGACAGTCATCAAGAGACCCAGTACTTC
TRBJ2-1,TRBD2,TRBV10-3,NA,CAISGTSGANVYNEQFF,TGTGCCATATCCGGGACTAGCGGGGCAAATGTGTACAATGAGCAGTTCTTC
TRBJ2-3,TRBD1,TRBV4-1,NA,CASSLHPGQNTDTQYF,TGCGCCAGCAGCCTTCATCCGGGACAGAACACAGATACGCAGTATTTT
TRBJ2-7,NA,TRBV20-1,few,CSARRTDSYEQYF,TGCAGTGCTAGGAGGACCGACTCCTACGAGCAGTACTTC
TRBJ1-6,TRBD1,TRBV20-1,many,CSATTGDSPLHF,TGCAGTGCAACAACAGGGGATTCACCCCTCCACTTT
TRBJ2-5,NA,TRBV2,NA,CASSEERGGLQETQYF,TGTGCCAGCAGTGAAGAGAGAGGGGGACTACAAGAGACCCAGTACTTC
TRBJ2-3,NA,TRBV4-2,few,CASSQESARGYTDTQYF,TGTGCCAGCAGCCAAGAGTCGGCGCGGGGATACACAGATACGCAGTATTTT
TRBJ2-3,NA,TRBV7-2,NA,CASSVLLASGQDTQYF,TGTGCCAGCAGCGTATTACTAGCATCGGGGCAAGATACGCAGTATTTT
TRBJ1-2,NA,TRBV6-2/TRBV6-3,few,CASSYSDGYYGYTF,TGTGCCAGCAGTTACTCCGACGGATACTATGGCTACACCTTC
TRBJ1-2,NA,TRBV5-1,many,CASSLGPELGDGYTF,TGCGCCAGCAGCTTGGGTCCAGAACTGGGTGATGGCTACACCTTC
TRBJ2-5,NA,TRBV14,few,CASSQDGRGIWETQYF,TGTGCCAGCAGCCAAGATGGGCGAGGAATATGGGAGACCCAGTACTTC
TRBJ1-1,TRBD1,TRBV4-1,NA,CASSQANTGVAEAFF,TGCGCCAGCAGCCAAGCTAATACAGGGGTAGCTGAAGCTTTCTTT
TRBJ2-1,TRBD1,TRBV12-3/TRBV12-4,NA,CASSFGGQGANEQFF,TGTGCCAGCAGTTTTGGTGGACAGGGCGCCAATGAGCAGTTCTTC
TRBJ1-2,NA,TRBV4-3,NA,CASSHLGRESYGYTF,TGCGCCAGCAGCCACCTCGGACGGGAATCCTATGGCTACACCTTC
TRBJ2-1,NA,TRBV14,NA,CASSRGLHNEQFF,TGTGCCAGCAGCCGAGGACTCCACAATGAGCAGTTCTTC
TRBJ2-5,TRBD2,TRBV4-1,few,CASSLRLAGGGETQYF,TGCGCCAGCAGCCTTCGACTAGCGGGGGGCGGAGAGACCCAGTACTTC
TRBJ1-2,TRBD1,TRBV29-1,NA,CSVGAQGVNYGYTF,TGCAGCGTTGGAGCCCAGGGGGTTAACTATGGCTACACCTTC
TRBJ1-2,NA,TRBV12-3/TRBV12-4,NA,CASRTMKGYGYTF,TGTGCCAGCAGGACTATGAAGGGCTATGGCTACACCTTC
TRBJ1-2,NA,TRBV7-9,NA,CASSLIVQGRGYGYTF,TGTGCCAGCAGCTTAATTGTGCAGGGACGGGGCTATGGCTACACCTTC
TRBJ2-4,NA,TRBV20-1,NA,CSTRGRLAKNIQYF,TGCAGTACGAGAGGACGGCTAGCCAAAAACATTCAGTACTTC